Listed here are 23 T cell receptor beta chains from one sample, sequenced in a study of blood T cell repertoires in COVID-19. Sequencing used immunoSEQ multiplex PCR; TCRdb keeps in-frame clones, though not all of them. In the table there are 320,000 or so clones, roughly 85% of which are singletons. The material sequenced was PBMCs or T cells enriched from blood (not recorded which). The receptor source for this set is a woman aged 25 to 39 who had been exposed to COVID-19.

This clone was observed a few times. The rearrangement joins TRBV27 to TRBJ2-7, with 7 bases fitting TRBD2. Germline CDR1 is MNHEY and CDR2 is SMNVEV (reference sequence). The length of the CDR3 is 15 residues. The junction had 15 bases not matched to a gene; V was cut back by 7 bases and J by 6 bases. The CDR3 protein is CASTSFLGGMAEQYF. DNA for the CDR3: TGTGCCAGCACAAGTTTCCTCGGGGGGATGGCCGAGCAGTACTTC.

This rearrangement joins TRBV28 to TRBJ2-7; TRBD1 might be the D (5 bases). Trimming cost V 6 bases and J 6 bases, with 9 bases left between them. Per the germline V gene, CDR1 is MDHEN and CDR2 is SYDVKM. This CDR3 contains 11 residues. CDR3 in amino acids: CASRVRGEQYF. The CDR3 DNA is TGTGCCAGCAGAGTTAGGGGCGAGCAGTACTTC.

This chain uses TRBV28 with TRBJ2-7; the D gene is possibly TRBD2 (6 bases). CDR1 is MDHEN, CDR2 SYDVKM, per germline. Between the trimmed V and J ends, which lost 6 bases and 0 bases, there was a span of 15 bases. The CDR3 runs to 15 residues. The DNA for the CDR3 is TGTGCCAGCAGCCGCCCGGGACTGCACTCCTACGAGCAGTACTTC. It encodes CASSRPGLHSYEQYF. The full variable domain, completed using reference TRBV28 and TRBJ2-7, is DVKVTQSSRYLVKRTGEKVFLECVQDMDHENMFWYRQDPGLGLRLIYFSYDVKMKEKGDIPEGYSVSREKKERFSLILESASTNQTSMYLCASSRPGLHSYEQYFGPGTRLTVT.

The gene calls are TRBV7-9 and TRBJ1-1, with D unresolved. Looked up from germline, CDR1 is SEHNR and CDR2 is FQNEAQ (reference sequence). The CDR3 covers 12 residues. Trimming removed 1 base at V and 4 bases at J, with 4 bases between. The DNA for the CDR3 is TGTGCCAGCAGCTTAGACATCACTGAAGCTTTCTTT. Protein sequence: CASSLDITEAFF.

The V and J genes are TRBV30 and TRBJ1-2; the D gene is possibly TRBD1 (6 bases). The V end was cut by 4 bases, the J end by 1 base, with 10 bases between. This CDR3 contains 13 residues. CDR1 and CDR2 (germline): GTSNPN, SVGIG (reference sequence). The CDR3 protein is CAWTDSINYGYTF. In DNA, the CDR3 is TGTGCCTGGACGGACAGCATTAACTATGGCTACACCTTC.

The V call is TRBV10-3, the J call TRBJ1-1, with TRBD1 matching 7 bases. The germline gives CDR1 ENHRY, CDR2 SYGVKD. V trimming: 1 base; J trimming: 5 bases; junction bases outside the gene matches: 1. This CDR3 is 13 amino acids long. The CDR3 loop is CAISEYRGTEAFF. The CDR3 nucleotides are TGTGCCATCAGTGAGTACAGGGGAACTGAAGCTTTCTTT.

CDR3 sequence reads: CSVRQGSYGYTF. The CDR3 nucleotides are TGCAGCGTCAGACAGGGTAGCTATGGCTACACCTTC. The chain links TRBV29-1 to TRBJ1-2; TRBD1 matches at 7 bases. The CDR3 totals 12 residues. With 6 bases clipped from V and 4 bases from J, the junction kept 5 bases outside the gene matches. CDR1 SQVTM and CDR2 ANQGSEA come from the germline V gene.

This clone was detected only a few times. CDR3 bases: TGTGCCAGCAGCGTGGGACTAGCGGGAGGGAACCAAGAGACCCAGTACTTC. Translation gives CASSVGLAGGNQETQYF. V usage is TRBV9 and J usage is TRBJ2-5; TRBD2 matches at 16 bases. The CDR3 is 17 amino acids. V shed 2 bases and J 0 bases; nucleotides not matched to a gene: 1. CDR1 and CDR2 (germline): SGDLS, YYNGEE.

The chain employs TRBV7-8 and TRBJ1-5, with 10 bases aligning to TRBD1. V was pared by 3 bases and J by 2 bases, with 4 bases of the junction left unmatched. This CDR3 contains 16 residues. Per the germline V gene, CDR1 is SGHVS and CDR2 is FQNEAQ. The CDR3: CASSLDRGFGNQPQHF. The CDR3 DNA sequence: TGTGCCAGCAGCTTGGACAGGGGGTTTGGCAATCAGCCCCAGCATTTT.

This clone was seen once. The V gene is TRBV2, the J gene TRBJ2-3, with 8 bases that match TRBD2. Germline V gene lookup returns CDR1 SNHLY and CDR2 FYNNEI. The trim removed 2 bases at V and 6 bases at J, leaving 1 base unmatched. The length of the CDR3 is 13 residues. The DNA for the CDR3 is TGTGCCAGCAGTGAACGGGAGGGGGATACGCAGTATTTT. Its protein product is CASSEREGDTQYF.

The gene calls are TRBV2 and TRBJ1-5, with 11 bases matching TRBD1. Losses at the gene ends were 6 bases for V and 6 bases for J; bases not matched to a gene: 7. The germline V gene encodes CDR1 SNHLY and CDR2 FYNNEI. The CDR3 runs 15 residues. The CDR3 sequence: CASSMDRGRGQPQHF. CDR3 nucleotide sequence: TGTGCCAGCAGCATGGACAGGGGGCGCGGTCAGCCCCAGCATTTT.

This chain links TRBV6-2 or TRBV6-3 with TRBJ1-5; TRBD1 matches at 7 bases. V dropped 2 bases and J dropped 7; count of bases not matched to a gene: 8. The CDR3 length is 15 residues. Looked up from germline, CDR1 is MNHEY and CDR2 is SVGEGT. CDR3 nucleotides: TGTGCCAGCAGTTACGGGACAGCAACGGGGCAGCCCCAGCATTTT. Residues: CASSYGTATGQPQHF.

The V gene is TRBV7-2, the J gene TRBJ2-5; the match to TRBD2 covers 12 bases. CDR1 is SGHTA, CDR2 FQGNSA, per germline. Trimming cost V 3 bases and J 4 bases; bases outside gene matches: 6. There are 16 residues in the CDR3. The CDR3 spells CASSFNTLAGGETQYF. The CDR3 coding sequence is TGTGCCAGCAGCTTCAATACACTAGCGGGGGGAGAGACCCAGTACTTC. Full variable domain (missing parts from reference TRBV7-2 and TRBJ2-5): GAGVSQSPSNKVTEKGKDVELRCDPISGHTALYWYRQSLGQGLEFLIYFQGNSAPDKSGLPSDRFSAERTGGSVSTLTIQRTQQEDSAVYLCASSFNTLAGGETQYFGPGTRLLVL.

The chain links TRBV7-3 to TRBJ1-2; 7 positions agree with TRBD1. The V gene's germline CDR1 is SGHTA and CDR2 FQGTGA. V was clipped by 7 bases and J by 1 base; unmatched bases: 9. This CDR3 has 15 amino acids. CDR3 in amino acids: CASNERQGYNYGYTF. CDR3 bases: TGTGCCAGCAACGAACGACAGGGCTATAACTATGGCTACACCTTC.

This clone was observed a few times. This chain links TRBV6-5 with TRBJ2-1; the D gene is possibly TRBD2 (6 bases). The germline V gene encodes CDR1 MNHEY and CDR2 SVGAGI. Trimming stripped 7 bases from V and 4 bases from J, with 17 bases between. The CDR3 runs 15 residues. This chain's CDR3 is CASTRKAGSYNEQFF. The CDR3 DNA reads TGTGCCAGCACCAGAAAAGCGGGTTCGTACAATGAGCAGTTCTTC.

The genes are TRBV6-1 and TRBJ2-7; the D is unclear. The CDR3 is 17 residues long. Between the trimmed V and J ends, which lost 2 bases and 4 bases, there was a span of 21 bases. Germline values: CDR1 MNHNS, CDR2 SASEGT. CDR3 in amino acids: CASSEYISGHTGYEQYF. The CDR3 DNA sequence: TGTGCCAGCAGTGAATACATTTCGGGTCATACTGGGTACGAGCAGTACTTC.

V usage is TRBV18 and J usage is TRBJ2-3, with 13 bases that match TRBD2. CDR1 is KGHSH, CDR2 LQKENI, per germline. V trimming: 3 bases; J trimming: 2 bases; junction bases outside the gene matches: 8. The CDR3 extends over 18 amino acids. The CDR3 coding sequence is TGTGCCAGCTCACCCCTTGGACTAGCGGGAGATAACACAGATACGCAGTATTTT. It is translated as CASSPLGLAGDNTDTQYF. Drawing the rest from reference TRBV18 and TRBJ2-3, the complete variable domain is NAGVMQNPRHLVRRRGQEARLRCSPMKGHSHVYWYRQLPEEGLKFMVYLQKENIIDESGMPKERFSAEFPKEGPSILRIQQVVRGDSAAYFCASSPLGLAGDNTDTQYFGPGTRLTVL.

The table lists this clone with a few counts. The V gene is TRBV24-1, the J gene TRBJ1-2; TRBD1 aligns across 12 bases. This CDR3 contains 15 residues. V lost 3 bases, J lost 8 bases, and 6 bases stayed unmatched. Germline V gene data show CDR1 as KGHDR and CDR2 as SFDVKD. The CDR3 nucleotides are TGTGCCACCAGTGATCCGGGACAGGGGGCCCGGGGCTACACCTTC. Amino acids: CATSDPGQGARGYTF.

This chain connects TRBV5-5 to TRBJ1-5; TRBD1 matches at 10 bases. Germline loops: CDR1 SGHKS, CDR2 YYEKEE (reference sequence). V trimming: 7 bases; J trimming: 1 base; junction bases outside the gene matches: 5. The CDR3 loop spans 15 amino acids. For the CDR3, the DNA is TGTGCCAGCGCGACAGGGGGCTTCAGCAATCAGCCCCAGCATTTT. This codes for CASATGGFSNQPQHF.

This clone was observed once. CDR3 region: CASSFLSVNTEAFF. DNA of the CDR3: TGTGCCAGCAGCTTCCTTTCTGTGAACACTGAAGCTTTCTTT. This sequence joins TRBV11-1 and TRBJ1-1; D gene uncertain. The V end lost 3 bases, the J end lost 0 bases, and 8 bases lay between the germline ends. The germline gives CDR1 SGHAT, CDR2 FQDESV (reference sequence). The CDR3 spans 14 residues. Together with reference TRBV11-1 and TRBJ1-1, the CDR3 gives the full variable domain: EAEVAQSPRYKITEKSQAVAFWCDPISGHATLYWYRQILGQGPELLVQFQDESVVDDSQLPKDRFSAERLKGVDSTLKIQPAELGDSAMYLCASSFLSVNTEAFFGQGTRLTVV.

This sequence joins TRBV28 and TRBJ1-2; 8 bases are shared with TRBD1. CDR3 length equals 14 residues. Trimming removed 7 bases from V and 2 bases from J; junction bases left unmatched: 6. Germline V gene sequence: CDR1 MDHEN, CDR2 SYDVKM. As DNA, the CDR3 is TGTGCCAGCACCGGGGGACAGGAGAACTATGGCTACACCTTC. Amino acid sequence: CASTGGQENYGYTF.

The chain employs TRBV4-3 and TRBJ1-5; 7 nucleotides line up with TRBD1. Germline loops: CDR1 LGHNA, CDR2 YSLEER. The CDR3 loop spans 14 amino acids. Germline trimming cut 1 base from V and 8 bases from J; bases unmatched to any gene: 5. The CDR3 DNA sequence: TGCGCCAGCAGCCAAGGACAGGGAAAGGAGCCCCAGCATTTT. Its protein is CASSQGQGKEPQHF.

The gene calls are TRBV28 and TRBJ1-6; D gene ambiguous. The CDR3 sequence is 12 residues long. The germline V gene has CDR1 MDHEN and CDR2 SYDVKM. V was cut by 1 base and J by 13 bases, with 8 bases left in between. CDR3 DNA sequence: TGTGCCAGCAGTTTATATGAGGTCCCCCTCCACTTT. Amino acids: CASSLYEVPLHF.